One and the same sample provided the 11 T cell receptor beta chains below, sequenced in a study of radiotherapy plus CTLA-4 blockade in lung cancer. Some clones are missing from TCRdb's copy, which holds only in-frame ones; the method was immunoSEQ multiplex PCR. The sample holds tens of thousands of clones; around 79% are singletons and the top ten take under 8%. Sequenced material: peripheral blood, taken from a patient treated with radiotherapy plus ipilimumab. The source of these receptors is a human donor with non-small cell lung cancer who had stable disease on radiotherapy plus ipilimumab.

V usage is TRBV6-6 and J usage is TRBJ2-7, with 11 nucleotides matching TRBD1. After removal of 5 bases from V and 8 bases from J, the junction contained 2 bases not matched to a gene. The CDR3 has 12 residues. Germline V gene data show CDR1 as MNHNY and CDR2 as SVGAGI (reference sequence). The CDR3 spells CASSGDRGKQYV. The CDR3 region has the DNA TGTGCCAGCAGTGGGGACAGGGGGAAGCAGTACGTC.

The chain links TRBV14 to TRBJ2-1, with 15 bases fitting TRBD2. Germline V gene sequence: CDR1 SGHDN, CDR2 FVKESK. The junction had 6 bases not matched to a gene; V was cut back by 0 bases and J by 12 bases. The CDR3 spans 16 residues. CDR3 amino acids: CASSQEVRTSGGAQFF. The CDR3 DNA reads TGTGCCAGCAGCCAAGAAGTAAGGACTAGCGGGGGGGCGCAGTTCTTC.

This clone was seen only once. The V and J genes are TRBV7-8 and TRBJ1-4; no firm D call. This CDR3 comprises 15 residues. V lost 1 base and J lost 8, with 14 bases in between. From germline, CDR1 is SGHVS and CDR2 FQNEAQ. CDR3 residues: CASSLGPGIGEKLFF. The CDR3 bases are TGTGCCAGCAGCTTAGGGCCGGGGATAGGGGAAAAACTGTTTTTT.

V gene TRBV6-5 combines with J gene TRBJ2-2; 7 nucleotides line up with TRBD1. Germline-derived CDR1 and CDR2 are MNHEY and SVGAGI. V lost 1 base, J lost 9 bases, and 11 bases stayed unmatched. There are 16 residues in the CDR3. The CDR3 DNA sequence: TGTGCCAGCAGTTACTGGCCCGGACAGGCCCGGTGGGAGCTGTTTTTT. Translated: CASSYWPGQARWELFF.

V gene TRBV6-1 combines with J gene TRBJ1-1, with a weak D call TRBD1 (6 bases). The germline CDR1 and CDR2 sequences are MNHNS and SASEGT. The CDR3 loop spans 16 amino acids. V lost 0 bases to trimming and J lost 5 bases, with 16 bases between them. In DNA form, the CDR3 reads TGTGCCAGCAGTGAAGCAGGAGGGGGGGTCGGGACTGAAGCTTTCTTT. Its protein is CASSEAGGGVGTEAFF.

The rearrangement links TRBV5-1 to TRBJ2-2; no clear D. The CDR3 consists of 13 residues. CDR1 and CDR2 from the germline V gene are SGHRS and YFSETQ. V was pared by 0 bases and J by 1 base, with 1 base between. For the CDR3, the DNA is TGCGCCAGCAGCTTGGGGAACACCGGGGAGCTGTTTTTT. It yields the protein CASSLGNTGELFF.

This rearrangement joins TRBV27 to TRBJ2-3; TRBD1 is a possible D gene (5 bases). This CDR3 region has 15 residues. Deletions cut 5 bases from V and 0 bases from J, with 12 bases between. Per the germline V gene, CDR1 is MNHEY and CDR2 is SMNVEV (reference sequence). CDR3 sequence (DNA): TGTGCCAGCAGTAGTGACAGAACTAGCACAGATACGCAGTATTTT. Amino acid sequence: CASSSDRTSTDTQYF.

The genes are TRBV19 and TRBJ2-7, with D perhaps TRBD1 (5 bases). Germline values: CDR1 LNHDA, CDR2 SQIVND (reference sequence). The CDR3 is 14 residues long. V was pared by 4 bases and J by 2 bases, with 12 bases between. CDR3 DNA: TGTGCCAGTAGTACGGACATCATGACCTACGAGCAGTACTTC. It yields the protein CASSTDIMTYEQYF.

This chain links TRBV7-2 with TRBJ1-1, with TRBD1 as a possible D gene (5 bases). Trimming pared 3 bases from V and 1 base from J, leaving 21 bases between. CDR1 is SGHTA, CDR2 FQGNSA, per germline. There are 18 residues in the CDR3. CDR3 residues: CASSFRPGNFGGNTEAFF. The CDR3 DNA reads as TGTGCCAGCAGCTTCCGGCCAGGGAACTTCGGTGGGAACACTGAAGCTTTCTTT. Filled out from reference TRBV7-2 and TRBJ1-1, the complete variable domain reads GAGVSQSPSNKVTEKGKDVELRCDPISGHTALYWYRQSLGQGLEFLIYFQGNSAPDKSGLPSDRFSAERTGGSVSTLTIQRTQQEDSAVYLCASSFRPGNFGGNTEAFFGQGTRLTVV.

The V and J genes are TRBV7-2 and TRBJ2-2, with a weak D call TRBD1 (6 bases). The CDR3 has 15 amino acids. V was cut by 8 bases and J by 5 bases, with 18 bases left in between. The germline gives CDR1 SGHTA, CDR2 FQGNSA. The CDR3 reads CASFPWTARTGELFF. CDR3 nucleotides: TGTGCCAGCTTCCCATGGACAGCGAGAACCGGGGAGCTGTTTTTT.

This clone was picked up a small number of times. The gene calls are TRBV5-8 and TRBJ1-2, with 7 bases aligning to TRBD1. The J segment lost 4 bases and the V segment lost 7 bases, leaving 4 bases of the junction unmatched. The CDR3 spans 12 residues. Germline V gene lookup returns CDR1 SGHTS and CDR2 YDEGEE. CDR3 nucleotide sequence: TGTGCCAGCCCGGGACAGCTCTATGGCTACACCTTC. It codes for CASPGQLYGYTF.